Shown below are 25 T cell receptor beta chains from a single sample sequenced in a study of T-cell memory formation after mild COVID-19. Each CDR3 protein is one row after TCRdb ran MiXCR on the 5' RACE reads. Of roughly 350,000 distinct CDR3 sequences listed, 28% were seen once; the top ten hold around an eighth. Source material: PBMCs or a T cell subset sorted from them (not recorded which). All receptors come from an adult woman who had mild COVID-19 (a few samples of this study predate the infection). Cell type and time point are not known.

The chain employs TRBV7-9 and TRBJ2-5, with 9 bases lining up with TRBD2. Germline CDR1 and CDR2: SEHNR and FQNEAQ (reference sequence). After removal of 6 bases from V and 4 bases from J, the junction contained 3 bases not matched to a gene. CDR3 size: 13 residues. This CDR3 reads CASRRGGGETQYF. In nucleotides, the CDR3 is TGTGCCAGCAGGCGGGGGGGCGGAGAGACCCAGTACTTC.

The genes are TRBV5-1 and TRBJ1-6; D is unresolved. CDR1 is SGHRS and CDR2 is YFSETQ in the germline V gene. The V end was cut by 0 bases, the J end by 9 bases, with 10 bases between. This CDR3 has 14 amino acids. CDR3 protein: CASSLGDGISPLHF. The CDR3 coding sequence is TGCGCCAGCAGCTTGGGTGACGGGATTTCACCCCTCCACTTT.

The chain links TRBV7-9 to TRBJ1-2; a possible D gene is TRBD1 (5 bases). Trimming left V 1 base short and J 7 bases short, with 10 bases between. The CDR3 is made up of 13 amino acids. CDR1 and CDR2 from the germline V gene are SEHNR and FQNEAQ (reference sequence). Here the CDR3 DNA reads TGTGCCAGCAGCTTAGGGGACGTCAGTGGCTACACCTTC. It codes for CASSLGDVSGYTF.

V and J are TRBV24-1 and TRBJ2-3, with D tentatively TRBD1 or TRBD2 (5 bases each). CDR3 length: 16 residues. Trimming took 1 base from V and 4 from J, leaving 14 bases between them. Germline assignment: CDR1 KGHDR and CDR2 SFDVKD. This chain's CDR3 is CATSDLSGPEADTQYF. CDR3 DNA sequence: TGTGCCACCAGTGATTTATCGGGGCCAGAAGCAGATACGCAGTATTTT.

V usage is TRBV7-2 and J usage is TRBJ2-3; 7 bases are a match to TRBD2. The CDR3 has 16 residues. CDR1 is SGHTA and CDR2 is FQGNSA in the germline V gene. Trimming removed 1 base from V and 3 bases from J; junction bases left unmatched: 7. CDR3 loop: CASSLGTGGSTDTQYF. In DNA form, the CDR3 reads TGTGCCAGCAGCTTAGGCACGGGCGGGAGTACAGATACGCAGTATTTT.

CDR3 nucleotides: TGTGCCAGCAGTTACGGGGGAAGTCGCACCGGGGAGCTGTTTTTT. Translation gives CASSYGGSRTGELFF. The V gene is TRBV6-5, the J gene TRBJ2-2, with D tentatively TRBD1 or TRBD2 (5 bases each). From germline, CDR1 is MNHEY and CDR2 SVGAGI. The CDR3 contains 15 residues. V was trimmed by 2 bases and J by 4 bases, leaving 11 bases between them.

J is TRBJ2-2 and V is TRBV30; tentative D call: TRBD2 (6 bases). Between the trimmed V and J ends, which lost 1 base and 2 bases, there was a span of 11 bases. The germline CDR1 and CDR2 sequences are GTSNPN and SVGIG (reference sequence). The CDR3 is 15 residues long. The DNA of the CDR3 is TGTGCCTGGAGTGCCGCTGGGACTAACACCGGGGAGCTGTTTTTT. The encoded protein is CAWSAAGTNTGELFF.

This clonotype has ten or more counts. The chain recombines TRBV5-1 with TRBJ2-1; D is possibly TRBD1 or TRBD2 (5 bases each). Trimming shortened V by 8 bases and J by 3 bases, and 18 bases separated the two germline ends. Germline loops: CDR1 SGHRS, CDR2 YFSETQ. This CDR3 is 15 amino acids long. CDR3 loop: CASSPRGLDYNEQFF. In nucleotides, the CDR3 is TGCGCCAGTAGTCCCCGGGGCTTAGACTACAATGAGCAGTTCTTC.

The J gene is TRBJ2-4, the V gene TRBV6-5; TRBD1 agrees at 8 bases. The V segment lost 0 bases and the J segment 4 bases; nucleotides outside the gene matches: 2. This CDR3 has 15 residues. Germline V gene lookup returns CDR1 MNHEY and CDR2 SVGAGI. Here the CDR3 DNA reads TGTGCCAGCAGTTACTCCTGGACAGGGAAAAACATTCAGTACTTC. Amino acids: CASSYSWTGKNIQYF.

This clonotype was counted a few times. The rearrangement joins TRBV6-5 to TRBJ2-2; the D gene could be TRBD1 or TRBD2 (5 bases each). The CDR3 is 15 residues long. With 7 bases removed from V and 4 bases from J, the gap between germline ends came to 16 bases. CDR1 MNHEY and CDR2 SVGAGI come from the germline V gene. The CDR3 region is CASIRGVPGTGELFF. The CDR3 region has the DNA TGTGCCAGCATTAGAGGGGTTCCGGGCACCGGGGAGCTGTTTTTT.

V is TRBV30 and J is TRBJ2-1, with TRBD2 matching over 12 bases. Germline values: CDR1 GTSNPN, CDR2 SVGIG (reference sequence). CDR3 length: 16 amino acids. V shed 3 bases, J shed 3 bases, and the junction held 6 bases outside the gene matches. The CDR3, as DNA: TGTGCCTGGAGCGGTAGACTAGCGGGGGACTACAATGAGCAGTTCTTC. It encodes CAWSGRLAGDYNEQFF.

This clonotype was seen only a few times. The V and J genes are TRBV19 and TRBJ2-1; D could derive from TRBD1 or TRBD2 (5 bases each). The CDR3 consists of 14 residues. V lost 5 bases, J lost 6 bases, and 14 bases lay in between. Germline assignment: CDR1 LNHDA and CDR2 SQIVND (reference sequence). In DNA form, the CDR3 reads TGTGCCAGTAGTCGAGAGGGGAAAGTCAATGAGCAGTTCTTC. This gives the protein CASSREGKVNEQFF.

The rearrangement joins TRBV7-2 to TRBJ2-1; D remains ambiguous. The V end was cut by 1 base, the J end by 8 bases, with 9 bases between. CDR3 length: 13 amino acids. Germline V lookup: CDR1 SGHTA, CDR2 FQGNSA. The CDR3 is CASSLGERYEQFF. The CDR3, as DNA: TGTGCCAGCAGCTTAGGAGAGCGCTATGAGCAGTTCTTC.

Here the CDR3 reads CAWSGSVYEQFF. The CDR3 nucleotides read TGTGCCTGGAGCGGGAGTGTTTATGAGCAGTTCTTC. The V gene is TRBV30, the J gene TRBJ2-1; D possibly corresponds to TRBD2 (6 bases). Trimming took 3 bases from V and 8 from J, leaving 11 bases between them. This CDR3 has 12 residues. Germline V gives CDR1 GTSNPN, CDR2 SVGIG (reference sequence). Based on the CDR3 plus reference TRBV30 and TRBJ2-1, the full variable domain is SQTIHQWPATLVQPVGSPLSLECTVEGTSNPNLYWYRQAAGRGLQLLFYSVGIGQISSEVPQNLSASRPQDRQFILSSKKLLLSDSGFYLCAWSGSVYEQFFGPGTRLTVL.

Regarding this clonotype: The conserved closing phenylalanine or tryptophan is absent in this CDR3, likely reflecting a read error. The DNA is left out, because the CDR3 cannot be placed on it with certainty; the CDR3 is given as TCRdb lists it. The chain employs TRBV7-9 and TRBJ2-1; the table's D call, TRBD2, was not checked against the DNA. CDR1 is SEHNR, CDR2 FQNEAQ, per germline (reference sequence). Inclusive of both ends, the CDR3 amounts to 13 amino acids. The CDR3 here is CASTQTSGSGGSV.

The chain recombines TRBV5-1 with TRBJ2-5, with 14 bases that match TRBD2. V shed 4 bases, J shed 5 bases, and the junction held 10 bases outside the gene matches. The germline CDR1 and CDR2 sequences are SGHRS and YFSETQ. This CDR3 has 17 amino acids. CDR3 nucleotides: TGCGCCAGCAGCCCCGACGGACTAGCGGGGGGTTGGGAGACCCAGTACTTC. It specifies CASSPDGLAGGWETQYF.

The chain joins TRBV7-6 to TRBJ2-3; 10 nucleotides line up with TRBD2. The CDR3 spans 16 residues. The ends lost 3 bases at V and 0 bases at J; junction bases unmatched: 3. From germline, CDR1 is SGHVS and CDR2 FNYEAQ. The DNA of the CDR3 is TGTGCCAGCAGCTTCCTAGCGGGGGCTAGCACAGATACGCAGTATTTT. It yields the protein CASSFLAGASTDTQYF. Looking up the rest from reference TRBV7-6 and TRBJ2-3 gives the full variable domain: GAGVSQSPRYKVTKRGQDVALRCDPISGHVSLYWYRQALGQGPEFLTYFNYEAQQDKSGLPNDRFSAERPEGSISTLTIQRTEQRDSAMYRCASSFLAGASTDTQYFGPGTRLTVL.

This clonotype was seen more than once but under ten times. The chain couples TRBV6-5 to TRBJ2-4; 10 bases line up with TRBD1. The junction had 6 bases not matched to a gene; V was cut back by 4 bases and J by 6 bases. CDR1 MNHEY and CDR2 SVGAGI come from the germline V gene. The CDR3 has 15 residues. The CDR3 DNA follows: TGTGCCAGCAGTTCGCCTTGGACAGGGGGAAACATTCAGTACTTC. It is translated as CASSSPWTGGNIQYF.

This chain joins TRBV10-3 and TRBJ2-7, with D tentatively TRBD1 or TRBD2 (6 bases each). The CDR3 has 12 amino acids. Germline CDR1 reads ENHRY; CDR2 reads SYGVKD. Trimming took off 8 bases at V and 0 bases at J, with 8 bases between the two ends. The CDR3 loop is CAIGGHSYEQYF. In DNA, the CDR3 is TGTGCCATCGGGGGGCACTCCTACGAGCAGTACTTC.

V and J are TRBV5-1 and TRBJ2-1, with TRBD1 matching over 9 bases. With V trimmed by 4 bases and J by 7 bases, 12 bases remained unmatched. This CDR3 has 16 amino acids. The germline gives CDR1 SGHRS, CDR2 YFSETQ. Here the CDR3 reads CASSTGTGSRRNEQFF. CDR3 DNA: TGCGCCAGCAGCACCGGGACAGGGTCTCGAAGGAATGAGCAGTTCTTC.

The chain links TRBV9 to TRBJ1-1; D unclear. From germline, CDR1 is SGDLS and CDR2 YYNGEE. The CDR3 is 12 residues long. The V gene lost 3 bases and the J gene lost 5 bases, with 8 bases spanning the gap. CDR3: CASSGGRTEAFF. The CDR3 nucleotides are TGTGCCAGCAGCGGAGGGAGGACTGAAGCTTTCTTT.

This chain uses TRBV15 with TRBJ1-2; tentative D call: TRBD1 (5 bases). The CDR3 runs to 13 residues. V lost 3 bases, J lost 7 bases, and 12 bases lay in between. The V gene's germline CDR1 is LNHNV and CDR2 YYDKDF (reference sequence). CDR3 sequence (DNA): TGTGCCACCAGCAGGGTAGGGGCACTTGGCTACACCTTC. Translation: CATSRVGALGYTF. Based on the CDR3 plus reference TRBV15 and TRBJ1-2, the full variable domain is DAMVIQNPRYQVTQFGKPVTLSCSQTLNHNVMYWYQQKSSQAPKLLFHYYDKDFNNEADTPDNFQSRRPNTSFCFLDIRSPGLGDTAMYLCATSRVGALGYTFGSGTRLTVV.

The sample holds a few counts of this clonotype. The J gene is TRBJ2-1, the V gene TRBV4-3, with D perhaps TRBD2 (6 bases). Trimming pared 4 bases from V and 2 bases from J, leaving 15 bases between. Germline CDR1 LGHNA, CDR2 YSLEER. This CDR3 has 16 amino acids. CDR3 protein: CASSPRGGGTYNEQFF. The CDR3 DNA reads as TGCGCCAGCAGCCCCCGTGGGGGAGGAACCTACAATGAGCAGTTCTTC.

The V gene is TRBV7-2, the J gene TRBJ2-3, with 8 bases identical to TRBD2. J lost 4 bases, V lost 5 bases, and 8 bases had no gene match. This CDR3 contains 15 residues. Germline CDR1 and CDR2: SGHTA and FQGNSA. The CDR3 reads CASSAGGGEADTQYF. In nucleotides, the CDR3 is TGTGCCAGCAGCGCCGGGGGGGGCGAGGCAGATACGCAGTATTTT.

V and J are TRBV6-5 and TRBJ2-7; 10 bases match TRBD2. This CDR3 has 14 residues. J was trimmed by 6 bases and V by 8 bases; bases with no gene match: 10. Germline CDR1 and CDR2: MNHEY and SVGAGI. In DNA, the CDR3 is TGTGCCAGCGCCCCGGGGCTAGCGGGAGTCGAGCAGTACTTC. Encoded protein: CASAPGLAGVEQYF.